This T cell receptor (beta chain) stems from a study of control samples from healthy donors and cancer patients (TCRdb year 2020). Worth noting for this clone: This receptor's antigen is unknown. Base quality data are lacking; no much larger clone is found one base away.

V drops 5 bases and J drops 4 bases, leaving 9 bases in between. According to the germline V gene (reference sequence), CDR1 reads SEHNR and CDR2 reads FQNEAQ. The CDR3 holds 13 amino acids from the cysteine to the phenylalanine. CDR3 DNA only is kept here, 39 bases in frame from base 1. The library was obtained by the immunoSEQ multiplex PCR assay. TCRdb re-hosts the immuneACCESS table, in-frame sequences only. Its copies lack some clones; in the studies checked, an unresolved V gene accounts for under half of them, and the cause for the rest is not known. The sample has 160,000 or so clones on record, 92% of them singletons. 0.65% to 0.85% of the sample goes to the ten largest clones.

This receptor was identified in a woman in her 30s in good health. The rearrangement combines TRBV7-9 with TRBJ1-5, with no confident D gene call. Sequences were obtained from blood. In nucleotides, the sequence is TGTGCCAGCAGCCCTTCGGTTAATCAGCCCCAGCATTTT. It encodes CASSPSVNQPQHF. Where the CDR3 stops, the reference TRBV7-9 and TRBJ1-5 genes take over; the full variable domain is DTGVSQNPRHKITKRGQNVTFRCDPISEHNRLYWYRQTLGQGPEFLTYFQNEAQLEKSRLLSDRFSAERPKGSFSTLEIQRTEQGDSAMYLCASSPSVNQPQHFGDGTRLSIL.